The text below deals with one T cell receptor beta chain. These data come from a study of blood T cell repertoires in COVID-19. Study context: Material from acute and convalescent COVID-19 was sourced from the United States, Italy and Spain. Nucleic acid was either cDNA or gDNA, and it came from T cells, B-cell-depleted T cells, or PBMCs.

Original processing notes: Nucleated cell counts were estimated from reference gene primer amplification. Profiled with immunoSEQ multiplex PCR; TCRdb holds only in-frame clones, not every one. V, J and clone size are those of that table, while D and trimming were read from the DNA. This sample has 35,000 to 40,000 clones, with roughly 82% found just once. The V gene's germline CDR1 is MNHNS and CDR2 SASEGT. The V gene lost 1 base and the J gene lost 6 bases, with 6 bases spanning the gap. The CDR3 spans 12 residues. The sequenced sample was peripheral blood. This clonotype was obtained from a man aged 50 or older with active or convalescent COVID-19. The J gene is TRBJ1-1, the V gene TRBV6-1; D is perhaps TRBD1 (6 bases). For the CDR3, the DNA is TGTGCCAGCAGTGAAGGGGGGCCTGAAGCTTTCTTT. Translating it yields CASSEGGPEAFF.